In its sample, the clone carrying this TCR beta chain was seen a few times. Its specificity is unknown. The sample belongs to a study of cytomegalovirus exposure and HLA in healthy donors. Broader study findings: Researchers reported from a later analysis that most CMV-associated TCR beta chains appeared HLA-restricted.

A multiplex PCR was run with 60 Vbeta primers and 13 Jbeta primers. The assay was immunoSEQ multiplex PCR, and TCRdb's table has in-frame clones only and misses some. In the table there are roughly 100,000 clones, roughly 15% of which are singletons. The CDR3 covers 19 residues. V trimming: 4 bases; J trimming: 0 bases; junction bases outside the gene matches: 15. Germline loops: CDR1 SEHNR, CDR2 FQNEAQ (reference sequence). The TCR sequence derives from a female donor in good health and CMV-seronegative. Sequencing was done on a sample of PBMCs. The V call is TRBV7-9, the J call TRBJ2-7; 10 bases line up with TRBD2. The CDR3 loop reads CASSSPFPGLATNSYEQYF. CDR3 nucleotides: TGTGCCAGCAGCTCCCCATTTCCGGGACTAGCGACCAACTCCTACGAGCAGTACTTC.